Described below is a single T cell receptor beta chain sequence and its context. Its target is unknown. This sample was taken from a study of T cell responses to AZD1222 COVID-19 vaccine. Findings and caveats of the study: Increased Spike-specific TCR breadth and depth were observed after two AZD1222 doses. Baseline seropositivity occurred in only 5 or 6 AZD1222 recipients.

TCRdb keeps only in-frame clones here, not all; method: immunoSEQ multiplex PCR. The sample lists more than 85,000 clones; about 90% were seen once. The V gene lost 7 bases and the J gene lost 3 bases, with 15 bases spanning the gap. CDR1 MNHEY and CDR2 SVGAGI come from the germline V gene. The CDR3 sequence is 15 residues long. The sequences come from peripheral blood, collected 28 days after the second AZD1222 dose. The origin of this receptor is an adult who received the AZD1222 COVID-19 vaccine. The chain employs TRBV6-5 and TRBJ1-4, with D possibly TRBD1 on 6 matching bases. The CDR3 loop reads CASKITGLSNEKLFF. The CDR3 coding sequence is TGTGCCAGCAAGATTACAGGGTTGTCTAATGAAAAACTGTTTTTT.